Here is one TCR beta chain with its context. Its specificity is not known. Unique molecular identifiers were built into the TCRbeta library. TCRdb processed the PCR reads anew with MiXCR; each CDR3 protein has one entry. Altogether about 250,000 distinct CDR3 sequences are present, 20% to 30% being singletons, with the ten largest covering about 5%. V was shortened by 6 bases and J by 2 bases, with 13 bases between the two germline ends. CDR3 length: 13 residues. Per germline, CDR1 DFQATT and CDR2 SNEGSKA (reference sequence). This entry comes from a study of T-cell reconstitution after alpha-beta-depleted transplantation in children. Points from the study as a whole: Alpha-beta T cells about two months after transplant reportedly derived from several hundred expanded graft clones. It was surviving recipient T cells and thymic progenitors that gave some patients high TCRbeta diversity at day 60. From newly produced T cells came most of the T-cell counts and diversity one year after transplant.

The receptor was isolated from a female patient between 2 and 15 years old who had a stem cell transplant for congenital amegakaryocytic thrombocytopenia, so the T cells may come from the graft donor. V and J are TRBV20-1 and TRBJ2-5; weak D call: TRBD1 (5 bases). The sample was PBMCs, mostly from graft donor cells, taken 360 days after TCRalphabeta/CD19-depleted stem cell transplant. CDR3 region: CSAMTQGQETQYF. CDR3 nucleotides: TGCAGTGCCATGACCCAGGGACAAGAGACCCAGTACTTC.